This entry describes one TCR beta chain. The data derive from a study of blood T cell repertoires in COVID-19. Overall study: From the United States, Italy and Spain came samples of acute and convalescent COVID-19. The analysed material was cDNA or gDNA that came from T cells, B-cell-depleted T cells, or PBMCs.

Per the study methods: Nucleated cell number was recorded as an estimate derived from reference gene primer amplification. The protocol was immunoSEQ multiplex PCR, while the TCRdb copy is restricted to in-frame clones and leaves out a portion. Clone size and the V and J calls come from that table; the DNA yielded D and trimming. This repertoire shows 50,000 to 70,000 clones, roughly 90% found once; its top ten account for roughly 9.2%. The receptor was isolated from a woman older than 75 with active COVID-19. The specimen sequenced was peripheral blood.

CDR3 residues: CASSALLAGVRNEQFF. In nucleotides, the CDR3 is TGTGCCAGCAGTGCCCTCCTAGCGGGAGTTCGCAATGAGCAGTTCTTC. This chain uses TRBV6-6 with TRBJ2-1, with 10 bases fitting TRBD2. Germline values: CDR1 MNHNY, CDR2 SVGAGI (reference sequence). V shed 5 bases and J 6 bases; nucleotides not matched to a gene: 10. The CDR3 runs 16 residues.